This is a list of T cell receptor beta chains from one sample in a study of post-analysis software for immune sequencing data. TCRdb processed the PCR reads anew with MiXCR; each CDR3 protein has one entry. The data contain roughly 870,000 distinct CDR3 sequences, approximately 53% of them seen just once; the ten biggest clones take up approximately 4.3%. The specimen sequenced was blood. The receptor set was obtained from a girl aged 5-17 years with multiple sclerosis. The CDR3 runs from the conserved cysteine through the conserved F or W. D genes are given only for firm matches. Not every row has a clone size; where given, it reads once, few, many or a size class.

size,J,V,D,DNA,CDR3
-,TRBJ2-5,TRBV20-1,TRBD1,TGCAGTGCCCCCGTTTGGGACAGGAATCCGGAGACCCAGTACTTC,CSAPVWDRNPETQYF
once,TRBJ2-7,TRBV11-1,TRBD2,TGTGCCAGCAGTGGGAGGGAAAATAACTACGAGCAGTACTTC,CASSGRENNYEQYF
few,TRBJ2-5,TRBV6-1,-,TGTGCCAGCAGTGCATTCGGCCAGACCCAGTACTTC,CASSAFGQTQYF
-,TRBJ2-3,TRBV7-9,TRBD2,TGTGCCAGCAGCTTACAGGGACTAGCGGACCAAAACCGACAGTATTTT,CASSLQGLADQNRQYF
few,TRBJ2-1,TRBV29-1,TRBD2,TGCAGCGTAGAGAGGGGACTAGCGGGAGCGAATGAGCAGTTCTTC,CSVERGLAGANEQFF
-,TRBJ2-7,TRBV3-1,-,TGTGCCAGCAGCCAAGATTCCGGCGGGATAAGGTACGAGCAGTACTTC,CASSQDSGGIRYEQYF
-,TRBJ2-1,TRBV5-1,TRBD2,TGCGCCGGCAGCAACCCTAGCGGGGATTACAATGAGCAGTTCTTC,CAGSNPSGDYNEQFF
-,TRBJ1-2,TRBV7-9,-,TGTGCCAGCAGCTTAGTTGTGCAGGGAAACTATGGCTACACCTTC,CASSLVVQGNYGYTF
few,TRBJ1-1,TRBV7-3,-,TGTGCCAGCAGCTTATTGGCTAACACTGAAGCTTTCTTT,CASSLLANTEAFF
-,TRBJ2-7,TRBV27,-,TGTGCCAGCAGTTTGGCCGGAGGCAGGGGATACGAGCAGTACTTC,CASSLAGGRGYEQYF
-,TRBJ2-6,TRBV6-2/TRBV6-3,-,TGTGCCTGCCGCCCCGGGACCGGGGCCAACGTCCTGACTTTC,CACRPGTGANVLTF
few,TRBJ1-2,TRBV14,-,TGTGCCAGCAGCCAATATGAAGGGAGCGGCTACACCTTC,CASSQYEGSGYTF
-,TRBJ2-5,TRBV5-1,TRBD1,TGCGCCAGCAGCATCCCAACCGGGACAGGGGCGGGAGAGACCCAGTACTTC,CASSIPTGTGAGETQYF
-,TRBJ2-3,TRBV4-2,TRBD2,TGTGCCAGCAGCCAAGGCGGGGGACTAGGGAGTTTTACAGATACGCAGTATTTT,CASSQGGGLGSFTDTQYF
-,TRBJ2-7,TRBV12-3/TRBV12-4,-,TGTGCCAGCAGCACAGGCAGCCGGCGAGAGCAGTACTTC,CASSTGSRREQYF
-,TRBJ2-1,TRBV29-1,TRBD2,TGCAGCGCCTCCCCTATTGGACTAGCGGTTGTCAATGAGCAGTTCTTC,CSASPIGLAVVNEQFF
-,TRBJ1-6,TRBV12-3/TRBV12-4,TRBD1,TGTGCCAGCAGCACCGGGACAGGGACTTCACCCCTCCACTTT,CASSTGTGTSPLHF
few,TRBJ2-3,TRBV4-2,-,TGTGCCAGCAGCGCCGCCCCGGAATCTTTGAGGTATTTT,CASSAAPESLRYF